This is a list of T cell receptor beta chains from one sample in a study of T cells in Graves' hyperthyroidism and ophthalmopathy. TCRdb re-analysed the multiplex PCR reads in MiXCR, keeping a single row per CDR3 protein. The sample comprises hundreds of thousands of distinct CDR3 sequences, 15% to 19% of which are singletons, and over 7.5% rests with the top ten. The sample consisted of blood. The receptors originated from a woman aged 18 to 35 with Graves' hyperthyroidism. CDR3s include the opening cysteine and the closing phenylalanine or tryptophan. A D gene is named only where the DNA matches it firmly. Clone size is stated in some rows and not others, as once, few, many or a class when expanded.

d_call: TRBD2; clone_size: many; v_call: TRBV3-1; j_call: TRBJ2-3; cdr3_nt: TGTGCCAGCAGCCCTGGGACTAGCGGGAGAGATACGCAGTATTTT; cdr3_aa: CASSPGTSGRDTQYF
d_call: TRBD1; clone_size: few; v_call: TRBV29-1; j_call: TRBJ2-7; cdr3_nt: TGCAGCGTTGAGACGGGACAGGGTTACGAGCAGTACTTC; cdr3_aa: CSVETGQGYEQYF
d_call: TRBD2; clone_size: many; v_call: TRBV20-1; j_call: TRBJ2-1; cdr3_nt: TGCAGTGCTCCAACTAGCGGGAGGATAAATGAGCAGTTCTTC; cdr3_aa: CSAPTSGRINEQFF
d_call: -; clone_size: -; v_call: TRBV7-6; j_call: TRBJ1-6; cdr3_nt: TGTGCCAGCAGCCTTAGGACGGTGAATTCACCCCTCCACTTT; cdr3_aa: CASSLRTVNSPLHF
d_call: TRBD1; clone_size: many; v_call: TRBV5-5; j_call: TRBJ2-4; cdr3_nt: TGTGCCAGCAGCTTTACAGGGGCAAACATTCAGTACTTC; cdr3_aa: CASSFTGANIQYF
d_call: -; clone_size: many; v_call: TRBV27; j_call: TRBJ1-2; cdr3_nt: TGTGCCTCCCGTGGAGAGGGGTCCTATGGCTACACCTTC; cdr3_aa: CASRGEGSYGYTF
d_call: -; clone_size: -; v_call: TRBV27; j_call: TRBJ1-1; cdr3_nt: TGTGCCAGCAGTTTAGCAGTGTCGGAAGGGCTGAACACTGAAGCTTTCTTT; cdr3_aa: CASSLAVSEGLNTEAFF
d_call: -; clone_size: -; v_call: TRBV13; j_call: TRBJ2-2; cdr3_nt: TGTGCCAGCAGCCCCCGGTCGTACACCGGGGAGCTGTTTTTT; cdr3_aa: CASSPRSYTGELFF
d_call: -; clone_size: many; v_call: TRBV27; j_call: TRBJ1-2; cdr3_nt: TGTGCCAGCAGCATAACGATGGGTTATGGCTACACCTTC; cdr3_aa: CASSITMGYGYTF
d_call: TRBD2; clone_size: few; v_call: TRBV20-1; j_call: TRBJ2-6; cdr3_nt: TGCAGTGCTAGCGGGGGGACCCCTGGGGCCAACGTCCTGACTTTC; cdr3_aa: CSASGGTPGANVLTF
d_call: TRBD2; clone_size: many; v_call: TRBV12-3/TRBV12-4; j_call: TRBJ2-7; cdr3_nt: TGTGCCAGCCGTAGGGAGGGAGGCGACGAGCAGTACTTC; cdr3_aa: CASRREGGDEQYF
d_call: -; clone_size: -; v_call: TRBV15; j_call: TRBJ2-5; cdr3_nt: TGTGCCACCAGCAGAGGCGAGGGTAAAGAGACCCAGTACTTC; cdr3_aa: CATSRGEGKETQYF
d_call: -; clone_size: many; v_call: TRBV20-1; j_call: TRBJ2-2; cdr3_nt: TGCAGTGCTAGAGATCAGGGGAGGGCCGGGACCGGGGAGCTGTTTTTT; cdr3_aa: CSARDQGRAGTGELFF
d_call: -; clone_size: many; v_call: TRBV28; j_call: TRBJ1-2; cdr3_nt: TGTGCCAGCAGACCCACCCCCGGGGACCTAGGCTATGGCTACACCTTC; cdr3_aa: CASRPTPGDLGYGYTF
d_call: -; clone_size: -; v_call: TRBV29-1; j_call: TRBJ2-3; cdr3_nt: TGCAGCTCAATTGGTGGTGCGTGGCACACAGATACGCAGTATTTT; cdr3_aa: CSSIGGAWHTDTQYF
d_call: TRBD2; clone_size: -; v_call: TRBV6-2/TRBV6-3; j_call: TRBJ2-1; cdr3_nt: TGTGCCAGCAGTTACACCGCCGGGACTAGCGGCTACAATGAGCAGTTCTTC; cdr3_aa: CASSYTAGTSGYNEQFF
d_call: TRBD2; clone_size: many; v_call: TRBV24-1; j_call: TRBJ2-5; cdr3_nt: TGTGCCACCAGTGAGCTAGCGGGAGGTCGGGAGACCCAGTACTTC; cdr3_aa: CATSELAGGRETQYF
d_call: TRBD1; clone_size: many; v_call: TRBV28; j_call: TRBJ2-7; cdr3_nt: TGTGCCAGCAGCTTATCCACCTTACCGGGACAGGGCTACGAGCAGTACTTC; cdr3_aa: CASSLSTLPGQGYEQYF
d_call: TRBD2; clone_size: many; v_call: TRBV5-6; j_call: TRBJ2-5; cdr3_nt: TGTGCCAGCAGCACGACCGGGACTAGCGGGAGTGGGACCCAGTACTTC; cdr3_aa: CASSTTGTSGSGTQYF
d_call: TRBD2; clone_size: many; v_call: TRBV11-3; j_call: TRBJ2-1; cdr3_nt: TGTGCCAGCAGCTTAGACGTTTGGCTAGCGGGAGGCCCCTCCTACAATGAGCAGTTCTTC; cdr3_aa: CASSLDVWLAGGPSYNEQFF
d_call: TRBD1; clone_size: few; v_call: TRBV20-1; j_call: TRBJ1-5; cdr3_nt: TGCAGTGCTGACAGGGTGGGGGGCACGAGCAATCAGCCCCAGCATTTT; cdr3_aa: CSADRVGGTSNQPQHF
d_call: -; clone_size: many; v_call: TRBV12-3/TRBV12-4; j_call: TRBJ1-5; cdr3_nt: TGTGCCAGCAGCTGGACTGCCCCGGGCAATCAGCCCCAGCATTTT; cdr3_aa: CASSWTAPGNQPQHF
d_call: TRBD1; clone_size: many; v_call: TRBV5-8; j_call: TRBJ2-7; cdr3_nt: TGTGCCAGCAGCCGCCTCGGGACAGGGGCCGTCGAGCAGTACTTC; cdr3_aa: CASSRLGTGAVEQYF
d_call: TRBD2; clone_size: few; v_call: TRBV13; j_call: TRBJ2-1; cdr3_nt: TGTGCCAGCAGCCCTCGGACTAGCGGGAGAGGGTATGAGCAGTTCTTC; cdr3_aa: CASSPRTSGRGYEQFF
d_call: -; clone_size: few; v_call: TRBV29-1; j_call: TRBJ1-2; cdr3_nt: TGCAGCGTTGAAGGGTTTAACTATGGCTACACCTTC; cdr3_aa: CSVEGFNYGYTF
d_call: -; clone_size: once; v_call: TRBV3-1; j_call: TRBJ2-7; cdr3_nt: TGTGCCAGCAGCCCCCCTGGGGTAGGCGAGCAGTACTTC; cdr3_aa: CASSPPGVGEQYF
d_call: TRBD1; clone_size: few; v_call: TRBV4-1; j_call: TRBJ1-2; cdr3_nt: TGCGCCAGCAGCCTCCACCCGGCCCAGGGGGATGGCTATGGCTACACCTTC; cdr3_aa: CASSLHPAQGDGYGYTF